The T cell receptor (beta chain) under discussion was sequenced for a study of T cell repertoires in cytomegalovirus infection (dated by TCRdb to 2018 to 2020). With respect to the entire study: The HLA type of each donor mattered for the analysis, because public TCR beta signatures pointed to carriage of CMV infection along with the matching HLA type. Results and caveats for the whole study, not just this receptor: In both this cohort and an independent roughly 350-donor cohort, the cumulative frequency of public TCR beta family members distinguished carriers of CMV infection plus the relevant HLA type. The ex vivo response was dominated by HLA-C-restricted CMV-specific TCR beta clonotypes, which also provided the single most frequent clonotype in two of eight donors.

Sequencing took place on an Illumina HiSeq 1500. The public reads were run again by TCRdb, first through fastp at Q25 and then through MiXCR, and only productive beta chains were kept. Here each entry gathers all rows of one CDR3 protein and keeps the most common genes and DNA. The sample table contains approximately 500,000 distinct CDR3 sequences; only one count was recorded for about 10% of them. Jointly, the top ten make up 10% of the sample. Many counts were recorded for this clonotype. There is no known antigen for this receptor. No per-base quality is available; no much larger clone lies one base away. The germline V gene (reference sequence) yields SEHNR for CDR1 and FQNEAQ for CDR2. V gives up 5 bases and J gives up 2 bases, and the segment between their germline ends measures 16 bases. The CDR3 goes from the cysteine to the phenylalanine over 15 residues. Solely the CDR3 DNA is kept, with 45 bases framed from the first base.

The rearranged segments are TRBV7-9 and TRBJ2-7; perhaps TRBD2 is the D gene, with 7 bases matching. This clonotype originated in a human donor in good health (CMV status not recorded). Some clones in this sample may be carry-over from other donors' samples. Sequencing was done on a sample of PBMCs. The CDR3 protein sequence reads: CASSIGGRPPYEQYF. Here is the DNA: TGTGCCAGCAGCATCGGGGGGCGGCCTCCCTACGAGCAGTACTTC.